The source of this T cell receptor (beta chain) is a study of immune heterogeneity within non-small cell lung tumors. This clonotype appeared a few times. The germline V gene has CDR1 SGHTA and CDR2 FQGNSA. CDR3 length equals 12 residues. V was shortened by 0 bases and J by 8 bases, with 7 bases between the two germline ends. Bulk tumor genomic DNA constituted the template, at about 600 ng per sample. Far-apart biopsies, several per primary tumor, were taken during surgery. Patients went through curative surgery, and their non-small cell lung cancer was untreated and newly diagnosed. TCR beta CDR3 regions came from multiplex PCR with 32 forward V and 13 reverse J primers. TCRdb used MiXCR to reprocess the multiplex PCR reads, holding one entry per CDR3 protein. The table lists about 2,800 distinct CDR3 sequences, about 55% of them singletons.

Input material: lung tumor tissue. The V and J genes are TRBV7-2 and TRBJ1-2; D remains unclear. The clonotype comes from a man in his sixties with non-small cell lung cancer. CDR3: CASSLAGGGYTF. The CDR3 DNA sequence: TGTGCCAGCAGCTTAGCGGGCGGCGGCTACACCTTC.